The 9 T cell receptor beta chains listed next were all sequenced from one sample in a study of shared clonotypes between healthy human individuals. Some clones are missing from TCRdb's copy, which holds only in-frame ones; the method was immunoSEQ multiplex PCR. The sample yields about 1,500,000 clones, 95% to 97% seen once. The source material was naive CD4+ T cells sorted from blood. Subset: CD45RA+ positively selected. The origin of the receptors is a man between 25 and 39 years old in good health.

The CDR3 nucleotides read TGTGCCAGCAGCTTAAAACTTTATGGGACCCAGTACTTC. Its translation is CASSLKLYGTQYF. This chain uses TRBV11-2 with TRBJ2-5; D unclear. V lost 2 bases to trimming and J lost 7 bases, with 11 bases between them. CDR1 and CDR2 from the germline V gene are SGHAT and FQNNGV. The CDR3 totals 13 residues. Full variable domain (outside the CDR3, taken from reference TRBV11-2 and TRBJ2-5): EAGVAQSPRYKIIEKRQSVAFWCNPISGHATLYWYQQILGQGPKLLIQFQNNGVVDDSQLPKDRFSAERLKGVDSTLKIQPAKLEDSAVYLCASSLKLYGTQYFGPGTRLLVL.

This clone has only one observation. This chain links TRBV19 with TRBJ1-2; 8 bases are a match to TRBD1. Germline assignment: CDR1 LNHDA and CDR2 SQIVND (reference sequence). The length of the CDR3 is 13 residues. V shed 1 base and J 8 bases; nucleotides not matched to a gene: 3. The CDR3 region is CASSIGTGSGYTF. In DNA form, the CDR3 reads TGTGCCAGTAGTATAGGGACAGGGAGCGGCTACACCTTC.

This chain joins TRBV4-3 and TRBJ2-7; TRBD1 agrees at 10 bases. CDR1 and CDR2 (germline): LGHNA, YSLEER. The CDR3 covers 17 residues. Trimming removed 2 bases from V and 3 bases from J; junction bases left unmatched: 10. The CDR3 nucleotides read TGCGCCAGCAGCCAACAGCCTTCCGGGACAGGGGTCTACGAGCAGTACTTC. Translation gives CASSQQPSGTGVYEQYF.

The V and J genes are TRBV6-4 and TRBJ2-7; possibly TRBD2 for D (6 bases). CDR3 size: 13 residues. Trimming left V 6 bases short and J 2 bases short, with 11 bases between. Germline assignment: CDR1 MRHNA and CDR2 SNTAGT. CDR3 residues: CASRGRGTYEQYF. As DNA, the CDR3 is TGTGCCAGCAGGGGGCGGGGCACCTACGAGCAGTACTTC.

The rearrangement links TRBV7-2 to TRBJ1-5; D is possibly TRBD1 (6 bases). The CDR3 runs to 17 residues. Germline CDR1 reads SGHTA; CDR2 reads FQGNSA. Deletions cut 1 base from V and 6 bases from J, with 19 bases between. CDR3 sequence reads: CASSLGGGALPSQPQHF. CDR3 bases: TGTGCCAGCAGCTTAGGAGGGGGGGCCCTCCCAAGTCAGCCCCAGCATTTT.

V and J are TRBV10-3 and TRBJ2-1; D gene uncertain. The V gene's germline CDR1 is ENHRY and CDR2 SYGVKD. The germline V and J ends were trimmed by 0 bases and 8 bases, with 8 bases remaining between them. The CDR3 runs 13 residues. Here the CDR3 DNA reads TGTGCCATCAGTGAGTCCGAGTGGCATGAGCAGTTCTTC. Encoded protein: CAISESEWHEQFF.

CDR3 sequence (DNA): TGTGCCAGCAGCTTGGCAGGGGCGAATGGAAACACCATATATTTT. Protein: CASSLAGANGNTIYF. This chain links TRBV5-4 with TRBJ1-3; maybe TRBD1 (6 bases). The CDR3 is 15 residues long. Germline loops: CDR1 SGHNT, CDR2 YYREEE (reference sequence). The V and J ends lost 0 bases and 3 bases respectively, with 10 bases between them.

The rearrangement uses TRBV4-3 and TRBJ2-2, with D perhaps matching TRBD2 (5 bases). The germline gives CDR1 LGHNA, CDR2 YSLEER. This CDR3 has 15 residues. Trimming cost V 4 bases and J 0 bases, with 9 bases left between them. The CDR3, as DNA: TGCGCCAGCAGCCGGAGCGGCGCGAACACCGGGGAGCTGTTTTTT. Its protein product is CASSRSGANTGELFF.

This CDR3 reads CASSPSTGESSGANVLTF. The CDR3 DNA reads TGTGCCAGCTCACCATCGACAGGGGAAAGCTCTGGGGCCAACGTCCTGACTTTC. The chain couples TRBV18 to TRBJ2-6; 8 nucleotides line up with TRBD1. The V gene end was trimmed by 2 bases and the J gene end by 0 bases; junction bases not matched to a gene: 6. The germline V gene has CDR1 KGHSH and CDR2 LQKENI. CDR3 length: 18 residues.